A single sample is the source of the 27 T cell receptor beta chains below, sequenced in a study of OX40 agonist ivuxolimab in advanced cancers. Only in-frame clones appear in the TCRdb table, and some are missing; sequencing was by immunoSEQ multiplex PCR. The sample includes 30,000 to 40,000 clones, about 92% of them seen just once. The sequencing here drew on CD4+ or CD8+ T cells sorted from blood, taken in a trial of the OX40 agonist ivuxolimab. The receptors originated from an adult with an advanced solid tumor such as melanoma, head and neck, liver or kidney cancer.

The table lists this clone with a count of one. This chain connects TRBV7-3 to TRBJ2-3; no clear D. CDR1 and CDR2 from the germline V gene are SGHTA and FQGTGA. The V gene lost 1 base and the J gene lost 6 bases, with 8 bases spanning the gap. This CDR3 has 13 residues. CDR3 region: CASSLMALDTQYF. CDR3 coding DNA: TGTGCCAGCAGCTTAATGGCCTTGGATACGCAGTATTTT. Supplemented by reference TRBV7-3 and TRBJ2-3, the full variable domain reads GAGVSQTPSNKVTEKGKYVELRCDPISGHTALYWYRQSLGQGPEFLIYFQGTGAADDSGLPNDRFFAVRPEGSVSTLKIQRTERGDSAVYLCASSLMALDTQYFGPGTRLTVL.

The CDR3 DNA is TGTGCCAGCAGCTTAGGGTCCGGGACATTCATGAACACTGAAGCTTTCTTT. It is translated as CASSLGSGTFMNTEAFF. The chain employs TRBV7-9 and TRBJ1-1; TRBD1 might be the D (6 bases). CDR3 size: 17 residues. V gave up 1 base and J gave up 0 bases, with 15 bases separating them. Germline V gene sequence: CDR1 SEHNR, CDR2 FQNEAQ (reference sequence).

The gene calls are TRBV7-2 and TRBJ1-5; D ambiguous. V was cut by 3 bases and J by 1 base, with 4 bases left in between. Germline V lookup: CDR1 SGHTA, CDR2 FQGNSA. The CDR3 is 13 residues long. CDR3 in amino acids: CASSFWSNQPQHF. CDR3 DNA sequence: TGTGCCAGCAGCTTTTGGAGCAATCAGCCCCAGCATTTT.

V and J are TRBV6-5 and TRBJ2-7; TRBD1 or TRBD2 may be the D gene (5 bases each). With 0 bases removed from V and 2 bases from J, the gap between germline ends came to 11 bases. The CDR3 is made up of 15 amino acids. Germline CDR1 and CDR2: MNHEY and SVGAGI. DNA for the CDR3: TGTGCCAGCAGTTACTCTACAGGAGGAACCTACGAGCAGTACTTC. Translation gives CASSYSTGGTYEQYF.

This clone was seen once. The CDR3 region is CASSGTFSNEKLFF. The CDR3 region has the DNA TGTGCCAGCTCAGGGACCTTTTCCAATGAAAAACTGTTTTTT. The chain couples TRBV18 to TRBJ1-4, with D possibly being TRBD1 (5 bases). CDR1 KGHSH and CDR2 LQKENI come from the germline V gene. V lost 5 bases to trimming and J lost 5 bases, with 12 bases between them. The length of the CDR3 is 14 residues.

The chain joins TRBV7-9 to TRBJ1-2; D gene uncertain. CDR3 length: 15 residues. V gave up 5 bases and J gave up 2 bases, with 15 bases separating them. Germline CDR1 is SEHNR and CDR2 is FQNEAQ (reference sequence). CDR3 coding DNA: TGTGCCAGCAGCCACGAGAGGACCGCAAACTATGGCTACACCTTC. Encoded protein: CASSHERTANYGYTF. The variable domain in full, completed from reference TRBV7-9 and TRBJ1-2, reads DTGVSQNPRHKITKRGQNVTFRCDPISEHNRLYWYRQTLGQGPEFLTYFQNEAQLEKSRLLSDRFSAERPKGSFSTLEIQRTEQGDSAMYLCASSHERTANYGYTFGSGTRLTVV.

The chain recombines TRBV2 with TRBJ1-2; TRBD1 might be the D (5 bases). The V end was cut by 3 bases, the J end by 5 bases, with 13 bases between. Germline assignment: CDR1 SNHLY and CDR2 FYNNEI. CDR3 length: 14 amino acids. CDR3: CASSEGGQGYGYTF. The CDR3, as DNA: TGTGCCAGCAGTGAGGGCGGGCAGGGTTATGGCTACACCTTC.

The rearrangement joins TRBV12-5 to TRBJ2-1, with D perhaps assigned TRBD1 or TRBD2 (5 bases each). The ends were cut back, 5 bases at V and 4 bases at J, with 12 bases in the middle. Germline CDR1 LGHNT, CDR2 FRNRAP. The CDR3 covers 14 residues. CDR3 residues: CASGPQGVYNEQFF. CDR3 bases: TGTGCTAGTGGTCCGCAGGGAGTATACAATGAGCAGTTCTTC.

The chain combines TRBV11-2 with TRBJ1-1; D gene ambiguous. The CDR3 spans 15 residues. Per the germline V gene, CDR1 is SGHAT and CDR2 is FQNNGV. V lost 7 bases, J lost 5 bases, and 20 bases lay in between. The CDR3 loop is CASTLGKLGRTEAFF. The DNA of the CDR3 is TGTGCCAGCACCTTGGGGAAACTCGGAAGAACTGAAGCTTTCTTT. Based on the CDR3 plus reference TRBV11-2 and TRBJ1-1, the full variable domain is EAGVAQSPRYKIIEKRQSVAFWCNPISGHATLYWYQQILGQGPKLLIQFQNNGVVDDSQLPKDRFSAERLKGVDSTLKIQPAKLEDSAVYLCASTLGKLGRTEAFFGQGTRLTVV.

This clone was found once. This chain uses TRBV6-6 with TRBJ2-4; the D is unclear. The CDR3 is 11 residues long. V was shortened by 7 bases and J by 9 bases, with 10 bases between the two germline ends. Germline V CDR1 and CDR2: MNHNY, SVGAGI (reference sequence). CDR3 sequence: CASKAGPIQYF. The DNA of the CDR3 is TGTGCCAGCAAGGCAGGACCCATTCAGTACTTC.

This chain uses TRBV7-3 with TRBJ2-1; D possibly corresponds to TRBD2 (6 bases). The CDR3 runs 13 residues. Per germline, CDR1 SGHTA and CDR2 FQGTGA. The V and J ends lost 2 bases and 7 bases respectively, with 9 bases between them. CDR3 sequence: CASSLGTVNEQFF. In DNA form, the CDR3 reads TGTGCCAGCAGCTTAGGGACTGTTAATGAGCAGTTCTTC.

The J gene is TRBJ2-6, the V gene TRBV5-8; D uncertain. The CDR3 loop spans 14 amino acids. Trimming stripped 2 bases from V and 0 bases from J, with 3 bases between. Per the germline V gene, CDR1 is SGHTS and CDR2 is YDEGEE. The chain's CDR3 is CASSFASGANVLTF. Here the CDR3 DNA reads TGTGCCAGCAGCTTCGCCTCTGGGGCCAACGTCCTGACTTTC.

The chain has TRBV28 and TRBJ2-4; TRBD2 is a possible D gene (7 bases). Germline CDR1 MDHEN, CDR2 SYDVKM. This CDR3 is built from 14 residues. Trimming stripped 3 bases from V and 7 bases from J, with 13 bases between. In DNA form, the CDR3 reads TGTGCCAGCAGTTTCTCGGGGGGCAGGAACATTCAGTACTTC. Amino acid sequence: CASSFSGGRNIQYF.

V usage is TRBV7-3 and J usage is TRBJ2-3, with TRBD2 matching over 7 bases. V was clipped by 2 bases and J by 0 bases; unmatched bases: 5. This CDR3 has 16 amino acids. Germline loops: CDR1 SGHTA, CDR2 FQGTGA. The CDR3 loop reads CASSLGLAVSTDTQYF. For the CDR3, the DNA is TGTGCCAGCAGCTTAGGGCTAGCGGTTAGCACAGATACGCAGTATTTT.

The CDR3 bases are TGCGCCAGCAGACCCGCCGGGATTCTCTCCTACGAGCAGTACTTC. Its protein is CASRPAGILSYEQYF. V is TRBV5-1 and J is TRBJ2-7, with D tentatively TRBD2 (5 bases). The CDR3 loop spans 15 amino acids. CDR1 and CDR2 (germline): SGHRS, YFSETQ. V was cut by 5 bases and J by 0 bases, with 15 bases left in between.

The chain couples TRBV30 to TRBJ1-2; D remains unclear. The CDR3 runs 11 residues. The V gene's germline CDR1 is GTSNPN and CDR2 SVGIG (reference sequence). Trimming pared 1 base from V and 9 bases from J, leaving 9 bases between. Here the CDR3 DNA reads TGTGCCTGGAGTGCCGGAGGGAGCTACACCTTC. Residues: CAWSAGGSYTF.

This clone was recorded only once. Compared with germline, one end of the junction differs, possibly owing to a read error. The chain is built from TRBV7-8 and TRBJ2-7, with D maybe TRBD2 (6 bases). CDR3 length equals 13 residues. From germline, CDR1 is SGHVS and CDR2 FQNEAQ. The CDR3 DNA is TGTGCCAGCAGCCTCCGGGAGCCCTACGATCAGTACTTC. This translates into CASSLREPYDQYF.

This clone was observed a few times. V is TRBV7-6 and J is TRBJ2-7, with 11 bases identical to TRBD2. Trimming cost V 5 bases and J 1 base; bases outside gene matches: 1. The germline gives CDR1 SGHVS, CDR2 FNYEAQ. The CDR3 has 14 residues. DNA of the CDR3: TGTGCCAGCAGCCCTAGCGGGAGGTCCTACGAGCAGTACTTC. Its translation: CASSPSGRSYEQYF.

V usage is TRBV4-3 and J usage is TRBJ2-7; D is uncertain. The CDR3 is 15 amino acids. The germline V gene has CDR1 LGHNA and CDR2 YSLEER. Deletions cut 0 bases from V and 1 base from J, with 10 bases between. The CDR3 loop is CASSQDLRKSYEQYF. As DNA, the CDR3 is TGCGCCAGCAGCCAAGATCTCAGGAAGTCCTACGAGCAGTACTTC.

This chain links TRBV18 with TRBJ2-2; TRBD1 matches 10 bases. V was pared by 3 bases and J by 5 bases, with 3 bases of the junction left unmatched. This CDR3 has 15 amino acids. CDR1 KGHSH and CDR2 LQKENI come from the germline V gene. DNA for the CDR3: TGTGCCAGCTCACCTCGACAGGGGGCGACCGGGGAGCTGTTTTTT. Protein: CASSPRQGATGELFF. The full variable domain, its missing parts supplied by reference TRBV18 and TRBJ2-2, is NAGVMQNPRHLVRRRGQEARLRCSPMKGHSHVYWYRQLPEEGLKFMVYLQKENIIDESGMPKERFSAEFPKEGPSILRIQQVVRGDSAAYFCASSPRQGATGELFFGEGSRLTVL.

The chain has TRBV5-8 and TRBJ1-2, with 8 positions matching TRBD1. The CDR3 consists of 13 residues. CDR1 is SGHTS and CDR2 is YDEGEE in the germline V gene. V was clipped by 4 bases and J by 12 bases; unmatched bases: 11. The CDR3 nucleotides are TGTGCCAGCAGCCCCATGAGGACAGGGTTACACACCTTC. It is translated as CASSPMRTGLHTF.

V and J are TRBV9 and TRBJ1-6; D might be TRBD1 (5 bases). Looked up from germline, CDR1 is SGDLS and CDR2 is YYNGEE. The CDR3 covers 15 residues. The V and J ends lost 1 base and 2 bases respectively, with 7 bases between them. CDR3 in amino acids: CASSVQGAYNSPLHF. As DNA, the CDR3 is TGTGCCAGCAGCGTACAAGGGGCCTATAATTCACCCCTCCACTTT.

The chain recombines TRBV7-3 with TRBJ2-5; D remains ambiguous. V shed 2 bases and J shed 6 bases, with 10 bases lying between them. Germline V gene lookup returns CDR1 SGHTA and CDR2 FQGTGA. CDR3 length: 13 residues. As DNA, the CDR3 is TGTGCCAGCAGCTTAGAGTTGGCCAAGACCCAGTACTTC. This gives the protein CASSLELAKTQYF.

The chain has TRBV5-5 and TRBJ1-1, with a tentative D call TRBD1 (5 bases). Trimming took 4 bases from V and 1 from J, leaving 14 bases between them. Germline values: CDR1 SGHKS, CDR2 YYEKEE (reference sequence). The length of the CDR3 is 15 residues. CDR3 nucleotides: TGTGCCAGCAGCATACAGGTCTACAAGAACACTGAAGCTTTCTTT. Translated: CASSIQVYKNTEAFF.

The V call is TRBV2, the J call TRBJ2-3; TRBD2 agrees at 8 bases. CDR3 length equals 19 residues. The germline V gene has CDR1 SNHLY and CDR2 FYNNEI. Trimming at V came to 1 base and at J to 5 bases, leaving 17 bases not matched to a gene. In DNA form, the CDR3 reads TGTGCCAGCAGTGAAGAGAGGCTCGGGAGGGCCGGGAAGGTAGATACGCAGTATTTT. Its translation is CASSEERLGRAGKVDTQYF.

The genes are TRBV29-1 and TRBJ1-1, with D perhaps matching TRBD1 (5 bases). This CDR3 has 15 amino acids. V lost 5 bases to trimming and J lost 4 bases, with 20 bases between them. Germline CDR1 is SQVTM and CDR2 is ANQGSEA. CDR3 bases: TGCAGCGTTATACTCCGGGACCAGGGCGGCACTGAAGCTTTCTTT. Amino acid sequence: CSVILRDQGGTEAFF.

The chain combines TRBV7-9 with TRBJ2-1, with D possibly TRBD2 on 6 matching bases. Trimming took 3 bases from V and 6 from J, leaving 15 bases between them. The CDR3 has 15 amino acids. Germline assignment: CDR1 SEHNR and CDR2 FQNEAQ (reference sequence). The CDR3, as DNA: TGTGCCAGCAGCTTGCGGGGTAATCCCTCCAATGAGCAGTTCTTC. Translating gives CASSLRGNPSNEQFF.